The 32 T cell receptor beta chains listed next were all sequenced from one sample in a study of radiation and T cells in renal cell carcinoma. The sample's treatment: treatment-naive control, cytoreductive nephrectomy. Data came from immunoSEQ multiplex PCR; TCRdb stores just in-frame clones and leaves some out. The table has 18,000 or so clones, roughly 60% seen once. The source material was tumor tissue, sampled from a patient whose treatment was nephrectomy without radiotherapy. The receptors were gathered from a man aged 50 or older with renal cell carcinoma.

The sample holds one count of this clone. This chain connects TRBV7-9 to TRBJ2-5; D unresolved. V was shortened by 3 bases and J by 7 bases, with 12 bases between the two germline ends. The CDR3 is made up of 13 amino acids. CDR1 is SEHNR and CDR2 is FQNEAQ in the germline V gene (reference sequence). The CDR3: CASSLSYPRTQYF. The CDR3 region has the DNA TGTGCCAGCAGCTTGTCGTACCCGAGGACCCAGTACTTC.

The V and J genes are TRBV28 and TRBJ1-5; 10 positions agree with TRBD1. This CDR3 comprises 15 residues. Germline V gene sequence: CDR1 MDHEN, CDR2 SYDVKM. J was trimmed by 6 bases and V by 10 bases; bases with no gene match: 12. In DNA, the CDR3 is TGTGCCACCACGTTCTTGACAGGGGGCAGTCAGCCCCAGCATTTT. It is translated as CATTFLTGGSQPQHF.

The V gene is TRBV11-2, the J gene TRBJ2-1; 14 nucleotides line up with TRBD2. Germline loops: CDR1 SGHAT, CDR2 FQNNGV. The CDR3 has 14 residues. The junction had 5 bases not matched to a gene; V was cut back by 1 base and J by 15 bases. The DNA of the CDR3 is TGTGCCAGCAGCTTAGCATCAGGACTAGCGGGAGGGTTCTTC. The encoded protein is CASSLASGLAGGFF.

This clone was counted once. The gene calls are TRBV7-2 and TRBJ2-7; 9 bases are shared with TRBD2. Germline values: CDR1 SGHTA, CDR2 FQGNSA. Losses at the gene ends were 0 bases for V and 3 bases for J; bases not matched to a gene: 3. The CDR3 totals 15 residues. In nucleotides, the CDR3 is TGTGCCAGCAGCTTAGCTTCTAGCGGGATCTACGAGCAGTACTTC. This encodes CASSLASSGIYEQYF.

J is TRBJ1-2 and V is TRBV19; a weak D match, TRBD1 (6 bases). Trimming took 10 bases from V and 3 from J, leaving 15 bases between them. This CDR3 contains 13 residues. CDR1 is LNHDA, CDR2 SQIVND, per germline (reference sequence). CDR3 coding DNA: TGTGCCACGAAAAGGGGGGGCTACTATGGCTACACCTTC. It translates to CATKRGGYYGYTF. Using reference TRBV19 and TRBJ1-2 for the parts outside the CDR3, the full variable domain is DGGITQSPKYLFRKEGQNVTLSCEQNLNHDAMYWYRQDPGQGLRLIYYSQIVNDFQKGDIAEGYSVSREKKESFPLTVTSAQKNPTAFYLCATKRGGYYGYTFGSGTRLTVV.

V and J are TRBV27 and TRBJ1-1; TRBD1 is a possible D gene (5 bases). From germline, CDR1 is MNHEY and CDR2 SMNVEV (reference sequence). V was shortened by 8 bases and J by 4 bases, with 17 bases between the two germline ends. The CDR3 consists of 14 residues. In DNA form, the CDR3 reads TGTGCCAGCCGTCACTCCGGGGGAAGCACTGAAGCTTTCTTT. Its translation is CASRHSGGSTEAFF.

The chain is built from TRBV4-3 and TRBJ1-2; no reliable D call. This CDR3 contains 13 residues. With 0 bases removed from V and 3 bases from J, the gap between germline ends came to 5 bases. Germline CDR1 LGHNA, CDR2 YSLEER. The CDR3 DNA reads TGCGCCAGCAGCCAAGATCTGGACTATGGCTACACCTTC. Amino acid sequence: CASSQDLDYGYTF.

This clone appeared once. The junction departs from germline at one end; a sequencing error may be responsible. The genes are TRBV29-1 and TRBJ2-1; the D is unclear. The length of the CDR3 is 12 residues. Germline lookup yields CDR1 SQVTM and CDR2 ANQGSEA. The CDR3 region has the DNA TGCAGCTTTGATCAATTTTCATATGGGCAGTTCTTC. It encodes CSFDQFSYGQFF.

This chain joins TRBV25-1 and TRBJ2-5; 8 positions agree with TRBD1. Germline V gene sequence: CDR1 MGHDK, CDR2 SYGVNS. The CDR3 spans 15 residues. V was clipped by 1 base and J by 4 bases; unmatched bases: 5. CDR3 DNA: TGTGCCAGCAGTGAATGGGCAGGGGGCTTAGAGACCCAGTACTTC. Translated: CASSEWAGGLETQYF. Supplemented by reference TRBV25-1 and TRBJ2-5, the full variable domain reads EADIYQTPRYLVIGTGKKITLECSQTMGHDKMYWYQQDPGMELHLIHYSYGVNSTEKGDLSSESTVSRIRTEHFPLTLESARPSHTSQYLCASSEWAGGLETQYFGPGTRLLVL.

The chain joins TRBV18 to TRBJ2-3; unclear D gene. The CDR3 consists of 15 residues. V shed 3 bases and J shed 3 bases, with 13 bases lying between them. CDR1 is KGHSH, CDR2 LQKENI, per germline. CDR3 sequence reads: CASSPAPLGTDTQYF. CDR3 nucleotide sequence: TGTGCCAGCTCACCGGCCCCTTTAGGTACAGATACGCAGTATTTT.

The chain employs TRBV6-6 and TRBJ2-3; D not resolved. V lost 1 base and J lost 4, with 6 bases in between. Germline V gene data show CDR1 as MNHNY and CDR2 as SVGAGI (reference sequence). There are 13 residues in the CDR3. The CDR3 DNA is TGTGCCAGCAGTTACTTCACCCCAGATACGCAGTATTTT. Encoded protein: CASSYFTPDTQYF.

This chain joins TRBV30 and TRBJ2-3; D is unresolved. Trimming stripped 3 bases from V and 4 bases from J, with 5 bases between. Germline V gene sequence: CDR1 GTSNPN, CDR2 SVGIG (reference sequence). This CDR3 is built from 11 residues. DNA of the CDR3: TGTGCCTGGAGCCGGGCAGATACGCAGTATTTT. Amino acids: CAWSRADTQYF.

This clone was counted many times. The chain has TRBV29-1 and TRBJ1-1, with D unclear. Germline CDR1 reads SQVTM; CDR2 reads ANQGSEA. The CDR3 has 13 amino acids. Between the trimmed V and J ends, which lost 4 bases and 4 bases, there was a span of 13 bases. This CDR3 is CSVGHTLGTEAFF. CDR3 nucleotides: TGCAGCGTTGGACACACCTTGGGCACTGAAGCTTTCTTT.

The gene calls are TRBV5-1 and TRBJ1-1; possibly TRBD1 for D (5 bases). Germline values: CDR1 SGHRS, CDR2 YFSETQ. The ends were cut back, 3 bases at V and 5 bases at J, with 17 bases in the middle. This CDR3 is 15 amino acids long. The DNA of the CDR3 is TGCGCCAGCAGCTCCGGACCAGGGAGGGCAACTGAAGCTTTCTTT. Protein product: CASSSGPGRATEAFF.

The sample holds one count of this clone. The gene calls are TRBV6-5 and TRBJ1-4; D not resolved. Trimming pared 6 bases from V and 8 bases from J, leaving 7 bases between. The CDR3 has 11 residues. CDR1 is MNHEY and CDR2 is SVGAGI in the germline V gene. The CDR3, as DNA: TGTGCCAGCAGGACACAGGAAAAACTGTTTTTT. Its protein is CASRTQEKLFF.

V and J are TRBV28 and TRBJ2-7; TRBD1 might be the D (6 bases). Trimming took 6 bases from V and 2 from J, leaving 11 bases between them. CDR3 length: 13 residues. Germline CDR1 MDHEN, CDR2 SYDVKM. CDR3 bases: TGTGCCAGCAGCCCAGGGGCGGCCTACGAGCAGTACTTC. It is translated as CASSPGAAYEQYF.

This chain links TRBV6-5 with TRBJ1-5; 12 bases fit TRBD1. CDR3 length: 15 amino acids. V shed 5 bases and J 6 bases; nucleotides not matched to a gene: 5. Germline CDR1 is MNHEY and CDR2 is SVGAGI. The CDR3 DNA sequence: TGTGCCAGCAGTGCCGGGACAGGGGGCGGTCAGCCCCAGCATTTT. Translating it yields CASSAGTGGGQPQHF.

The chain couples TRBV6-5 to TRBJ1-4, with unresolved D. Germline V CDR1 and CDR2: MNHEY, SVGAGI. Deletions cut 3 bases from V and 6 bases from J, with 8 bases between. CDR3 size: 13 residues. CDR3 DNA sequence: TGTGCCAGCAGTTATGTTACTGATGAAAAACTGTTTTTT. Its protein is CASSYVTDEKLFF.

The rearrangement uses TRBV10-3 and TRBJ2-3; the match to TRBD1 covers 11 bases. Germline V lookup: CDR1 ENHRY, CDR2 SYGVKD. V trimming: 6 bases; J trimming: 4 bases; junction bases outside the gene matches: 3. This CDR3 spans 14 amino acids. The chain's CDR3 is CAIRPGQGADTQYF. The CDR3 nucleotides read TGTGCCATCAGGCCGGGACAGGGGGCAGATACGCAGTATTTT.

This chain connects TRBV5-6 to TRBJ1-5, with a weak D call TRBD1 (6 bases). The V and J ends lost 2 bases and 2 bases respectively, with 17 bases between them. CDR1 is SGHDT and CDR2 is YYEEEE in the germline V gene. CDR3 length equals 17 residues. In nucleotides, the CDR3 is TGTGCCAGCAGCTTCTGGACTATACAGGGTGGCAATCAGCCCCAGCATTTT. Translated, it gives CASSFWTIQGGNQPQHF. Based on the CDR3 plus reference TRBV5-6 and TRBJ1-5, the full variable domain is DAGVTQSPTHLIKTRGQQVTLRCSPKSGHDTVSWYQQALGQGPQFIFQYYEEEERQRGNFPDRFSGHQFPNYSSELNVNALLLGDSALYLCASSFWTIQGGNQPQHFGDGTRLSIL.

V and J are TRBV2 and TRBJ1-2; 7 bases agree with TRBD1. Unmatched junction bases numbered 7, after V lost 5 bases and J lost 4 bases. CDR1 and CDR2 (germline): SNHLY, FYNNEI. The CDR3 loop spans 14 amino acids. This chain's CDR3 is CASSSSGTVYGYTF. For the CDR3, the DNA is TGTGCCAGCAGTTCCAGTGGGACAGTCTATGGCTACACCTTC. Combining the CDR3 with reference TRBV2 and TRBJ1-2 gives the whole variable domain EPEVTQTPSHQVTQMGQEVILRCVPISNHLYFYWYRQILGQKVEFLVSFYNNEISEKSEIFDDQFSVERPDGSNFTLKIRSTKLEDSAMYFCASSSSGTVYGYTFGSGTRLTVV.

The chain joins TRBV30 to TRBJ2-7; D perhaps matches TRBD1 (5 bases). V lost 0 bases to trimming and J lost 6 bases, with 6 bases between them. The CDR3 sequence is 11 residues long. Germline CDR1 is GTSNPN and CDR2 is SVGIG (reference sequence). The CDR3 is CAWSVGVEQYF. In nucleotides, the CDR3 is TGTGCCTGGAGTGTAGGGGTCGAGCAGTACTTC.

The rearrangement uses TRBV6-4 and TRBJ2-3; 8 bases fit TRBD2. This CDR3 has 14 amino acids. The germline V gene has CDR1 MRHNA and CDR2 SNTAGT. Germline trimming cut 3 bases from V and 2 bases from J; bases unmatched to any gene: 1. The CDR3 loop is CASSERGATDTQYF. The DNA for the CDR3 is TGTGCCAGCAGTGAGCGGGGGGCCACAGATACGCAGTATTTT.

The chain joins TRBV6-5 to TRBJ1-1; possible D gene TRBD1, 5 bases. V lost 4 bases, J lost 6 bases, and 12 bases lay in between. Germline assignment: CDR1 MNHEY and CDR2 SVGAGI. CDR3 length equals 13 residues. For the CDR3, the DNA is TGTGCCAGCAGTTTTCAGGGTACGGCTGAAGCTTTCTTT. It is translated as CASSFQGTAEAFF.

The CDR3 region is CASSYEGWGEQYF. The DNA of the CDR3 is TGTGCCAGCAGTTACGAGGGTTGGGGCGAGCAGTACTTC. The gene calls are TRBV6-5 and TRBJ2-7; a possible D gene is TRBD2 (5 bases). The CDR3 has 13 residues. Germline V lookup: CDR1 MNHEY, CDR2 SVGAGI. V was pared by 2 bases and J by 6 bases, with 11 bases between.

The chain joins TRBV5-1 to TRBJ2-3; D not resolved. This CDR3 spans 14 amino acids. Per the germline V gene, CDR1 is SGHRS and CDR2 is YFSETQ. V gave up 0 bases and J gave up 1 base, with 6 bases separating them. CDR3: CASSLAQGTDTQYF. Written as DNA, the CDR3 is TGCGCCAGCAGCTTGGCGCAGGGCACAGATACGCAGTATTTT.

The CDR3, as DNA: TGTGCCTGGAGTGTCGCCGGGACCCCCAATTCACCCCTCCACTTT. Translated: CAWSVAGTPNSPLHF. The rearrangement links TRBV30 to TRBJ1-6; tentatively, D is TRBD1 (5 bases). The CDR3 length is 15 residues. The V gene lost 0 bases and the J gene lost 7 bases, with 13 bases spanning the gap. Germline CDR1 GTSNPN, CDR2 SVGIG (reference sequence).

In its sample, this clone was seen once. CDR3 in DNA: TGTGCCAGCAGCTTTTATAGCAATCAGCCCCAGCATTTT. It codes for CASSFYSNQPQHF. This sequence joins TRBV7-2 and TRBJ1-5; D is uncertain. Trimming left V 3 bases short and J 0 bases short, with 3 bases between. This CDR3 has 13 residues. Germline lookup yields CDR1 SGHTA and CDR2 FQGNSA.

This clone was seen at least ten times. This rearrangement joins TRBV6-1 to TRBJ1-1, with D perhaps matching TRBD1 (5 bases). V was trimmed by 7 bases and J by 4 bases, leaving 13 bases between them. Germline lookup yields CDR1 MNHNS and CDR2 SASEGT. The CDR3 spans 13 residues. The CDR3 sequence: CASMVRRGTEAFF. The DNA for the CDR3 is TGTGCCAGCATGGTCAGGAGGGGCACTGAAGCTTTCTTT.

The rearrangement links TRBV2 to TRBJ1-1; D is possibly TRBD1 (5 bases). Looked up from germline, CDR1 is SNHLY and CDR2 is FYNNEI. With 5 bases removed from V and 7 bases from J, the gap between germline ends came to 14 bases. The CDR3 has 13 residues. The CDR3 spells CASSLEGGGEAFF. CDR3 DNA sequence: TGTGCCAGCAGTCTTGAAGGTGGGGGTGAAGCTTTCTTT.

The V gene is TRBV7-2, the J gene TRBJ1-5; tentatively, D is TRBD1 (5 bases). This CDR3 is built from 17 residues. Trimming shortened V by 1 base and J by 0 bases, and 13 bases separated the two germline ends. CDR1 SGHTA and CDR2 FQGNSA come from the germline V gene. DNA of the CDR3: TGTGCCAGCAGCTTAGGGTGGCAGGGAAATAGCAATCAGCCCCAGCATTTT. Translating it yields CASSLGWQGNSNQPQHF.

This clone was observed once. This chain links TRBV13 with TRBJ2-7; maybe TRBD1 (5 bases). The CDR3 is 15 amino acids. Looked up from germline, CDR1 is PRHDT and CDR2 is FYEKMQ (reference sequence). V was cut by 5 bases and J by 2 bases, with 16 bases left in between. The CDR3 loop reads CASSLKPTETYEQYF. CDR3 nucleotide sequence: TGTGCCAGCAGCCTAAAACCGACAGAAACCTACGAGCAGTACTTC.